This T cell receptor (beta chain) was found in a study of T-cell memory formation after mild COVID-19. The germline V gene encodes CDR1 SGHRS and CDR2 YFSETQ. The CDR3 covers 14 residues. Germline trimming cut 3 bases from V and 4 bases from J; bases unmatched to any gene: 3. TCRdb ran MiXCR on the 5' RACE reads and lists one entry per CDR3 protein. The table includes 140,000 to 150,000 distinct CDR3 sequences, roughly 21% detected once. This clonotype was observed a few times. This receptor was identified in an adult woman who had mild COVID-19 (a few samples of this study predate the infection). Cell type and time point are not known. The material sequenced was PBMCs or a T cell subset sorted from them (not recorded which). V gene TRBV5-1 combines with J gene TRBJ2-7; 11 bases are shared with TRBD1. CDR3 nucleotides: TGCGCCAGCAGCTCCGGGACAGGGGGATACGAGCAGTACTTC. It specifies CASSSGTGGYEQYF.